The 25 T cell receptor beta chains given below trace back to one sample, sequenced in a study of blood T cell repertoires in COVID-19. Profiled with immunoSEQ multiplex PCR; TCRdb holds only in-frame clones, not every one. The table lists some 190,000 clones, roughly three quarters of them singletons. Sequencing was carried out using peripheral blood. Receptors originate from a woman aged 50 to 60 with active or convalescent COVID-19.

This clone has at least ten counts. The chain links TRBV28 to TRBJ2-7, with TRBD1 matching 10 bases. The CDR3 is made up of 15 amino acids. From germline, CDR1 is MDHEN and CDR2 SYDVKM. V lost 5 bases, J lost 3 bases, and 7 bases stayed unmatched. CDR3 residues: CASSLSRTGGYEQYF. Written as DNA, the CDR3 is TGTGCCAGCAGTCTATCTAGGACAGGGGGCTACGAGCAGTACTTC.

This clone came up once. The CDR3 bases are TGTGCCAGCAGCCCCTTAGGGCGGGGCAGACAAGAGACCCAGTACTTC. Translated: CASSPLGRGRQETQYF. The J gene is TRBJ2-5, the V gene TRBV6-2 or TRBV6-3, with a possible D match to TRBD2 (6 bases). The CDR3 extends over 16 amino acids. Between the trimmed V and J ends, which lost 6 bases and 2 bases, there was a span of 19 bases. CDR1 MNHEY and CDR2 SVGEGT come from the germline V gene.

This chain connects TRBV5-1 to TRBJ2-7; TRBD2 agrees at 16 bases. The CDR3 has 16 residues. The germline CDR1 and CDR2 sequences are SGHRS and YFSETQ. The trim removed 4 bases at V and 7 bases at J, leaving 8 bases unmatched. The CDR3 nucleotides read TGCGCCAGCAGCACGGGACTAGCGGGAGGGCCGGGAGAGCAGTACTTC. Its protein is CASSTGLAGGPGEQYF.

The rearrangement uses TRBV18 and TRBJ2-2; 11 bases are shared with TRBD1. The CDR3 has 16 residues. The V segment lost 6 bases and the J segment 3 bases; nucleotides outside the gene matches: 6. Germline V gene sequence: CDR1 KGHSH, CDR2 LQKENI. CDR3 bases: TGTGCCAGCTCGGTTGGACAGGGGGCTGACACCGGGGAGCTGTTTTTT. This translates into CASSVGQGADTGELFF.

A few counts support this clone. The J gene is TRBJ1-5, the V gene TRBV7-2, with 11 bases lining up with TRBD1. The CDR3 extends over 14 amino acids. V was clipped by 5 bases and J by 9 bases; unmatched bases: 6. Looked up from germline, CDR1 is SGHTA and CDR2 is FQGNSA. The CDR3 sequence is CASSLGQGARPQHF. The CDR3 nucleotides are TGTGCCAGCAGCCTAGGACAGGGGGCTAGGCCCCAGCATTTT.

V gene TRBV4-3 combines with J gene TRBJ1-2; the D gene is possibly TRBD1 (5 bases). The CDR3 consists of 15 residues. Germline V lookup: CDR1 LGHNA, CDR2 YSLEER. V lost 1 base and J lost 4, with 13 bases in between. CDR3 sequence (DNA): TGCGCCAGCAGCCAAGTAAAGGGGCAGGCCTATGGCTACACCTTC. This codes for CASSQVKGQAYGYTF.

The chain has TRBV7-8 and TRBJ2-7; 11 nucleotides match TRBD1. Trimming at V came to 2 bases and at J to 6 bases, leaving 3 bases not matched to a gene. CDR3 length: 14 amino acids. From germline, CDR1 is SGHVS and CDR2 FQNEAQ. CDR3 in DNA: TGTGCCAGCAGCTTAAGGGGACAGGGGGTCGAGCAGTACTTC. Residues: CASSLRGQGVEQYF. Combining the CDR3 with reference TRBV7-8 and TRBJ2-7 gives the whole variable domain GAGVSQSPRYKVAKRGQDVALRCDPISGHVSLFWYQQALGQGPEFLTYFQNEAQLDKSGLPSDRFFAERPEGSVSTLKIQRTQQEDSAVYLCASSLRGQGVEQYFGPGTRLTVT.

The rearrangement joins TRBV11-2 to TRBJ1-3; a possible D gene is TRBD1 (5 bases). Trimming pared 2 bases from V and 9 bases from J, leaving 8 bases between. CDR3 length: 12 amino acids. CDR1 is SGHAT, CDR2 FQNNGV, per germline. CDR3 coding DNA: TGTGCCAGCAGCTTACAGGGTTTCACCATATATTTT. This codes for CASSLQGFTIYF.

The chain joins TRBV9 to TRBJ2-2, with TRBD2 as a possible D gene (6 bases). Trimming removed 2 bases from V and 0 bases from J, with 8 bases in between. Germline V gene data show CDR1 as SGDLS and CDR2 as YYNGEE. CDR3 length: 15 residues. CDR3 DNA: TGTGCCAGCAGCGTGCGGGGCCCGAACACCGGGGAGCTGTTTTTT. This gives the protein CASSVRGPNTGELFF.

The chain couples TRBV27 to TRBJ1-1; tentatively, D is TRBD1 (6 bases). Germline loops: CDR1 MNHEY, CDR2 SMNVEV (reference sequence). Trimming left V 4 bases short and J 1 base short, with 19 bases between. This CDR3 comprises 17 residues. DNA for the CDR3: TGTGCCAGCAGTTCGGGCCCCCTTAGGGGGAGGAACACTGAAGCTTTCTTT. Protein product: CASSSGPLRGRNTEAFF.

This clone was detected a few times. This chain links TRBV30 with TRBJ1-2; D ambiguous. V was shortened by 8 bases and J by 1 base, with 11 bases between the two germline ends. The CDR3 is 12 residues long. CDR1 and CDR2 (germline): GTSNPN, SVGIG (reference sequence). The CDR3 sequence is CARDTRNYGYTF. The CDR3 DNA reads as TGTGCCCGAGACACCCGTAACTATGGCTACACCTTC.

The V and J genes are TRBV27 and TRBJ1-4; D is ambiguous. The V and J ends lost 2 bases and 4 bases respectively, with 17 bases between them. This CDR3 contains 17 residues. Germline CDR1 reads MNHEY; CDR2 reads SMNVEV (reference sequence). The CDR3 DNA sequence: TGTGCCAGCAGTTTAGGGCTCCCGGGGTTTGGTAATGAAAAACTGTTTTTT. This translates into CASSLGLPGFGNEKLFF.

CDR3 coding DNA: TGTGCCAGCAGCCACGACAGGGGGCCTATGGAAAAACTGTTTTTT. Its translation: CASSHDRGPMEKLFF. This chain joins TRBV3-1 (or the pseudogene TRBV3-2) and TRBJ1-4; 10 positions agree with TRBD1. Per the germline V gene, CDR1 is LGHDT and CDR2 is YNNKEL (reference sequence). J was trimmed by 8 bases and V by 3 bases; bases with no gene match: 6. The CDR3 extends over 15 amino acids.

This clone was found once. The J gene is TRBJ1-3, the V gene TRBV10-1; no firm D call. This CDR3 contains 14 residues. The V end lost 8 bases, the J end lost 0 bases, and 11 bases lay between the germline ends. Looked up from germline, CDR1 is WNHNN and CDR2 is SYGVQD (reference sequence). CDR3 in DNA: TGCGCCAGCGGGAGGGTGGGCTCTGGAAACACCATATATTTT. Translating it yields CASGRVGSGNTIYF.

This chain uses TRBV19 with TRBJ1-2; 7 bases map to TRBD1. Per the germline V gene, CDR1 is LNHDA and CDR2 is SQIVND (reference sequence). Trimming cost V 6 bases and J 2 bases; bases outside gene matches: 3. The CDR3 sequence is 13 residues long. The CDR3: CASSQGQNYGYTF. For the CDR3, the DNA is TGTGCCAGTAGCCAGGGACAGAACTATGGCTACACCTTC.

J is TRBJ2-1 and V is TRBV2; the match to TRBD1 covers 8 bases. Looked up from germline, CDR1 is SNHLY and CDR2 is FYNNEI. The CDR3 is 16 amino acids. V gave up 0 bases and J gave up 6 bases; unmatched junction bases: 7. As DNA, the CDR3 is TGTGCCAGCAGTGAAGCGCTTTGGGACAGGATCAATGAGCAGTTCTTC. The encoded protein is CASSEALWDRINEQFF.

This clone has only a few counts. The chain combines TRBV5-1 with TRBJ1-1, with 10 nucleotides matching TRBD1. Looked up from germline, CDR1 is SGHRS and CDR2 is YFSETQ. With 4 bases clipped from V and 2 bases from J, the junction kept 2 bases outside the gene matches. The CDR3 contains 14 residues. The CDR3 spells CASSRDRGNTEAFF. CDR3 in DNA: TGCGCCAGCAGCAGGGACAGGGGAAACACTGAAGCTTTCTTT.

DNA for the CDR3: TGCAGCGTTGAATTGAGACTTCCCGCCTACAATGAGCAGTTCTTC. Its translation is CSVELRLPAYNEQFF. The genes are TRBV29-1 and TRBJ2-1, with unresolved D. The CDR3 loop spans 15 amino acids. Trimming took 2 bases from V and 2 from J, leaving 13 bases between them. Germline CDR1 and CDR2: SQVTM and ANQGSEA.

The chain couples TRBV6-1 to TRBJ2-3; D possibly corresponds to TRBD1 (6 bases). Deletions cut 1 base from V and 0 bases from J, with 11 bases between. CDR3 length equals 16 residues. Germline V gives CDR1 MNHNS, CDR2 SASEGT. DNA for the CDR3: TGTGCCAGCAGTGAAGTTATGGGGGCTAGCACAGATACGCAGTATTTT. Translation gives CASSEVMGASTDTQYF.

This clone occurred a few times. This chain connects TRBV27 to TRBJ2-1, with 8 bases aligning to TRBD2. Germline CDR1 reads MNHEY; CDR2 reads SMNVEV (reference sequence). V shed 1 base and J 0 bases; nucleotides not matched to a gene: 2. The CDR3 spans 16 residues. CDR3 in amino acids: CASSLFAGGSYNEQFF. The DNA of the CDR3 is TGTGCCAGCAGTTTATTCGCGGGAGGCTCCTACAATGAGCAGTTCTTC.

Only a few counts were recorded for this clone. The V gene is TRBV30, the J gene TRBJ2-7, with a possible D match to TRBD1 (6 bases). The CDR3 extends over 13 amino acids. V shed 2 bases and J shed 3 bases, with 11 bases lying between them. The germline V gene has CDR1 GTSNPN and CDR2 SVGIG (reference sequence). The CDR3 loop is CAWSKGGNYEQYF. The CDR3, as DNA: TGTGCCTGGAGTAAAGGGGGTAACTACGAGCAGTACTTC.

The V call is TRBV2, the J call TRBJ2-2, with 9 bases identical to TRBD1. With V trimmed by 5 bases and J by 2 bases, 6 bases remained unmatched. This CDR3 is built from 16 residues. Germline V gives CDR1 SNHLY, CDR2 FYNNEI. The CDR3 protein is CASSLRDRVNTGELFF. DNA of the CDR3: TGTGCCAGCAGTCTCCGGGACAGGGTCAACACCGGGGAGCTGTTTTTT.

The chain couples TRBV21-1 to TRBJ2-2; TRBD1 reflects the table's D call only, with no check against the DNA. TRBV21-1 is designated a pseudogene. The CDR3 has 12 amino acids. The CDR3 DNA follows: TGTCCCAACGGTGGGGGCGCCGGGGAGCTGTTTTTT. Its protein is CPNGGGAGELFF.

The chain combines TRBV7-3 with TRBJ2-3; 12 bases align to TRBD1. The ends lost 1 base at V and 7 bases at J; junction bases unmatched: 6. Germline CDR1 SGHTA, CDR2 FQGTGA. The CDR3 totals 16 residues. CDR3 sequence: CASSLRGQGALNTQYF. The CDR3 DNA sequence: TGTGCCAGCAGCTTAAGGGGACAGGGGGCTTTGAATACGCAGTATTTT.

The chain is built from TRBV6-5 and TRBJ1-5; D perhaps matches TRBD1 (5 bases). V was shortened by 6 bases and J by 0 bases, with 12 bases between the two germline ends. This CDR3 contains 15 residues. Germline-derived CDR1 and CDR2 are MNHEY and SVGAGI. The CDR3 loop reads CASRPRQNSNQPQHF. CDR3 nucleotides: TGTGCCAGCAGGCCAAGACAGAATAGCAATCAGCCCCAGCATTTT.